A single sample is the source of the 17 T cell receptor beta chains below, sequenced in a study of T cell changes during pregnancy in multiple sclerosis. Profiling relied on immunoSEQ multiplex PCR, and the TCRdb table lists in-frame clones only, not all of them. The sample gives tens of thousands of clones, roughly 92% of which show up once; about 0.5% is in the top ten. This specimen consisted of CD4+ T cells from peripheral blood mononuclear cells, obtained in the second trimester of pregnancy. The receptors originated from a female donor with multiple sclerosis, enrolled in a pregnancy study.

V gene TRBV30 combines with J gene TRBJ2-2; D is perhaps TRBD1 (6 bases). The CDR3 has 12 amino acids. CDR1 and CDR2 (germline): GTSNPN, SVGIG (reference sequence). Trimming removed 7 bases at V and 7 bases at J, with 13 bases between. Written as DNA, the CDR3 is TGTGCCTCACAGGGCCTCGGCGGGGAGCTGTTTTTT. Translation: CASQGLGGELFF.

The table lists this clone with a count of one. The genes are TRBV6-5 and TRBJ1-2; a possible D gene is TRBD1 (5 bases). The germline V gene has CDR1 MNHEY and CDR2 SVGAGI. V was pared by 0 bases and J by 8 bases, with 7 bases between. The CDR3 is made up of 12 amino acids. The CDR3 nucleotides are TGTGCCAGCAGTTACTCGGGGGGAGGCTACACCTTC. Translated: CASSYSGGGYTF.

This chain connects TRBV7-3 to TRBJ2-5; 8 bases are shared with TRBD1. The CDR3 sequence is 15 residues long. Germline values: CDR1 SGHTA, CDR2 FQGTGA. Trimming took 5 bases from V and 8 from J; bases not matched to a gene: 13. The CDR3 nucleotides are TGTGCCAGCAGCCCACCGGGGACAGGACTTCTAACCCAGTACTTC. It is translated as CASSPPGTGLLTQYF.

CDR3 residues: CASSEARRDTEAFF. DNA of the CDR3: TGTGCCAGCAGTGAAGCCAGGAGGGACACTGAAGCTTTCTTT. The V call is TRBV2, the J call TRBJ1-1; D ambiguous. Germline V gives CDR1 SNHLY, CDR2 FYNNEI. There are 14 residues in the CDR3. Trimming took off 0 bases at V and 3 bases at J, with 8 bases between the two ends.

The chain joins TRBV6-1 to TRBJ1-5; 8 bases are a match to TRBD1. This CDR3 has 15 amino acids. With 4 bases clipped from V and 3 bases from J, the junction kept 5 bases outside the gene matches. Germline lookup yields CDR1 MNHNS and CDR2 SASEGT. CDR3 sequence reads: CASSAGQGLNQPQHF. The CDR3 DNA follows: TGTGCCAGCAGTGCCGGACAGGGACTCAATCAGCCCCAGCATTTT.

This chain links TRBV2 with TRBJ1-1, with D unresolved. V gave up 8 bases and J gave up 4 bases, with 14 bases separating them. CDR1 and CDR2 from the germline V gene are SNHLY and FYNNEI. The CDR3 totals 13 residues. The CDR3 reads CASLRSRGTEAFF. CDR3 coding DNA: TGTGCCAGCCTCAGATCCAGAGGCACTGAAGCTTTCTTT.

The gene calls are TRBV5-6 and TRBJ1-5; D is uncertain. V was shortened by 2 bases and J by 5 bases, with 14 bases between the two germline ends. Looked up from germline, CDR1 is SGHDT and CDR2 is YYEEEE. The CDR3 spans 15 residues. CDR3 coding DNA: TGTGCCAGCAGCTTTTCAGCTAGGTGGGATCAGCCCCAGCATTTT. Protein product: CASSFSARWDQPQHF.

The rearrangement joins TRBV9 to TRBJ2-5; TRBD1 matches at 8 bases. V shed 0 bases, J shed 4 bases, and the junction held 5 bases outside the gene matches. CDR3 length equals 15 residues. CDR1 and CDR2 (germline): SGDLS, YYNGEE. The CDR3 sequence: CASSVGGTGGETQYF. The CDR3 DNA reads TGTGCCAGCAGCGTAGGGGGTACAGGGGGAGAGACCCAGTACTTC.

This rearrangement joins TRBV2 to TRBJ1-1; 10 bases are shared with TRBD1. The J segment lost 6 bases and the V segment lost 8 bases, leaving 9 bases of the junction unmatched. This CDR3 is 14 amino acids long. CDR1 and CDR2 from the germline V gene are SNHLY and FYNNEI. The CDR3 loop is CASVPGTGVAEAFF. CDR3 DNA sequence: TGTGCCAGCGTACCCGGGACAGGGGTAGCTGAAGCTTTCTTT.

The CDR3 region has the DNA TGTGCCACCACCGGACTAGCGGGGAGGTACGAGCAGTACTTC. Protein sequence: CATTGLAGRYEQYF. The V call is TRBV10-3, the J call TRBJ2-7, with 12 bases lining up with TRBD2. Trimming removed 10 bases from V and 4 bases from J; junction bases left unmatched: 8. Germline CDR1 is ENHRY and CDR2 is SYGVKD. This CDR3 contains 14 residues.

CDR3 bases: TGTGCCAGCAGCCAAGATGGGACAGGTAGACAGGGAGAGACCCAGTACTTC. Translating it yields CASSQDGTGRQGETQYF. The V gene is TRBV4-2, the J gene TRBJ2-5; 8 nucleotides match TRBD1. CDR1 is LGHNA, CDR2 YNFKEQ, per germline. This CDR3 comprises 17 residues. With V trimmed by 0 bases and J by 4 bases, 10 bases remained unmatched.

This rearrangement joins TRBV9 to TRBJ2-7, with 11 bases identical to TRBD1. CDR3 length: 15 residues. Germline V lookup: CDR1 SGDLS, CDR2 YYNGEE. After removal of 3 bases from V and 4 bases from J, the junction contained 6 bases not matched to a gene. The CDR3 region has the DNA TGTGCCAGCAGCGAAGGGGGACAGGGGGTTTACGAGCAGTACTTC. Translated, it gives CASSEGGQGVYEQYF.

CDR3 DNA sequence: TGTGCCAGCAGTTTATGGGTCAGGTGGATCTTAACCACAAGCAATCAGCCCCAGCATTTT. This encodes CASSLWVRWILTTSNQPQHF. The chain combines TRBV28 with TRBJ1-5; no firm D call. The V gene's germline CDR1 is MDHEN and CDR2 SYDVKM. V was trimmed by 0 bases and J by 1 base, leaving 22 bases between them. The CDR3 is made up of 20 amino acids.

Only one count was recorded for this clone. This rearrangement joins TRBV28 to TRBJ1-2, with D hard to call. This CDR3 comprises 12 residues. The germline gives CDR1 MDHEN, CDR2 SYDVKM. With 2 bases removed from V and 4 bases from J, the gap between germline ends came to 5 bases. The CDR3 loop reads CASSLGLYGYTF. The CDR3 nucleotides are TGTGCCAGCAGTTTAGGCCTCTATGGCTACACCTTC.

V usage is TRBV4-3 and J usage is TRBJ2-7; 8 nucleotides align to TRBD1. Germline V lookup: CDR1 LGHNA, CDR2 YSLEER. The CDR3 spans 14 residues. V lost 1 base to trimming and J lost 3 bases; unmatched junction nucleotides: 2. CDR3 DNA: TGCGCCAGCAGCCAAGGCAGGGGGCTCTACGAGCAGTACTTC. Translation gives CASSQGRGLYEQYF.

The chain recombines TRBV18 with TRBJ1-4; 10 bases match TRBD1. Per the germline V gene, CDR1 is KGHSH and CDR2 is LQKENI. V shed 4 bases and J 0 bases; nucleotides not matched to a gene: 11. This CDR3 has 19 residues. The chain's CDR3 is CASSQMTSGTGATNEKLFF. The CDR3 DNA reads TGTGCCAGCTCACAAATGACGTCCGGGACAGGGGCAACTAATGAAAAACTGTTTTTT. The full variable domain, in which reference TRBV18 and TRBJ1-4 provide the parts outside the CDR3, is NAGVMQNPRHLVRRRGQEARLRCSPMKGHSHVYWYRQLPEEGLKFMVYLQKENIIDESGMPKERFSAEFPKEGPSILRIQQVVRGDSAAYFCASSQMTSGTGATNEKLFFGSGTQLSVL.

This chain uses TRBV7-3 with TRBJ1-2; 10 bases are a match to TRBD1. Germline lookup yields CDR1 SGHTA and CDR2 FQGTGA. The ends lost 7 bases at V and 7 bases at J; junction bases unmatched: 12. The CDR3 totals 15 residues. The CDR3 is CASKSSGTGASGYTF. CDR3 in DNA: TGTGCCAGCAAATCCTCCGGGACAGGGGCCTCTGGCTACACCTTC.